Reported below is one T cell receptor beta chain. The antigen is not known. Some clones are missing from TCRdb's copy, which holds only in-frame ones; the method was immunoSEQ multiplex PCR. There are hundreds of thousands of clones in the sample; over 95% occur only once, and 0.11% lies in the top ten. The data belong to a study of shared clonotypes between healthy human individuals. Study-wide background: Donors had three CD4 naive, three CD4 memory, two CD8 naive and one CD8 memory plate apiece. General study results and limits: A handful of donors held about 5.1% of naive CD4 clonotypes in common.

CD8 cells classed as naive were CD45RO-negative and positively selected for CCR7, excluding terminally differentiated effector memory CD45RA+ cells. Per the germline V gene, CDR1 is SNHLY and CDR2 is FYNNEI. This CDR3 contains 12 residues. V lost 6 bases to trimming and J lost 8 bases, with 13 bases between them. V gene TRBV2 combines with J gene TRBJ1-2; no clear D. What was sequenced was naive CD8+ T cells sorted from blood. This clonotype was obtained from a woman aged 25 to 39 in good health. Here the CDR3 reads CASRRPGQGYTF. CDR3 coding DNA: TGTGCCAGCAGACGACCGGGTCAAGGCTACACCTTC.